These 26 T cell receptor beta chains originate from one sample sequenced in a study of shared clonotypes between healthy human individuals. Repertoires were generated with immunoSEQ multiplex PCR, while TCRdb's copy carries only in-frame clones and drops some. The sample includes roughly 510,000 clones, 75% to 80% of them seen just once. The sequencing sample was made of PBMCs. The receptors were sampled from a woman in her thirties or forties in good health. Some clones in this sample may be carry-over from other donors' samples.

The CDR3 coding sequence is TGTGCCAGCAGCTTAACAGCGGGAGGAATAGATACGCAGTATTTT. It yields the protein CASSLTAGGIDTQYF. This chain joins TRBV7-3 and TRBJ2-3; 9 nucleotides line up with TRBD2. Germline V CDR1 and CDR2: SGHTA, FQGTGA. Trimming cost V 0 bases and J 5 bases; bases outside gene matches: 3. The CDR3 length is 15 residues.

This clone appeared a single time. V usage is TRBV7-3 and J usage is TRBJ2-2; D perhaps matches TRBD2 (6 bases). Germline loops: CDR1 SGHTA, CDR2 FQGTGA. This CDR3 contains 16 residues. V was clipped by 2 bases and J by 3 bases, with 13 bases between them. The CDR3 loop reads CASSLQGLGYTGELFF. Here the CDR3 DNA reads TGTGCCAGCAGCTTACAGGGACTGGGGTACACCGGGGAGCTGTTTTTT.

This clone was observed once. The V and J genes are TRBV6-1 and TRBJ1-4, with D possibly being TRBD1 (5 bases). From germline, CDR1 is MNHNS and CDR2 SASEGT. CDR3 length: 13 amino acids. V lost 11 bases, J lost 6 bases, and 16 bases lay in between. CDR3 sequence: CASRRGGDEKLFF. The CDR3 region has the DNA TGTGCCTCCCGGAGGGGCGGAGATGAAAAACTGTTTTTT.

Comments on this clone: A far larger clone is one nucleotide away, so this likely arose from a read error. The gene calls are TRBV7-3 and TRBJ2-7; D possibly corresponds to TRBD1 (5 bases). The CDR3 totals 12 residues. Per the germline V gene, CDR1 is SGHTA and CDR2 is FQGTGA. The DNA of the CDR3 is TGTGCCAGCAGTCGCCAGGGCTACAAGCAGTACTTC. Protein: CASSRQGYKQYF.

The chain couples TRBV30 to TRBJ1-3; D might be TRBD1 (6 bases). The CDR3 has 15 residues. The germline V gene encodes CDR1 GTSNPN and CDR2 SVGIG (reference sequence). V lost 5 bases, J lost 1 base, and 15 bases lay in between. The CDR3 DNA follows: TGTGCCTGGGCACCGGGACAAGTATCTGGAAACACCATATATTTT. Its protein product is CAWAPGQVSGNTIYF. Full variable domain (remainder filled in from reference TRBV30 and TRBJ1-3): SQTIHQWPATLVQPVGSPLSLECTVEGTSNPNLYWYRQAAGRGLQLLFYSVGIGQISSEVPQNLSASRPQDRQFILSSKKLLLSDSGFYLCAWAPGQVSGNTIYFGEGSWLTVV.

The rearrangement uses TRBV7-8 and TRBJ2-7; 12 bases fit TRBD2. The germline CDR1 and CDR2 sequences are SGHVS and FQNEAQ. This CDR3 region has 14 residues. Trimming took 4 bases from V and 4 from J; bases not matched to a gene: 2. CDR3 bases: TGTGCCAGCAGCTGGACTAGCGGGGATTACGAGCAGTACTTC. This gives the protein CASSWTSGDYEQYF.

The rearrangement links TRBV19 to TRBJ2-2; the D is unclear. This CDR3 comprises 13 residues. The germline V and J ends were trimmed by 1 base and 6 bases, with 6 bases remaining between them. The germline V gene has CDR1 LNHDA and CDR2 SQIVND (reference sequence). CDR3 loop: CASSIGLSGELFF. The CDR3 DNA reads as TGTGCCAGTAGTATAGGGTTATCCGGGGAGCTGTTTTTT.

The V gene is TRBV6-5, the J gene TRBJ2-3, with D unclear. The germline V gene encodes CDR1 MNHEY and CDR2 SVGAGI. Trimming took 2 bases from V and 2 from J, leaving 5 bases between them. This CDR3 has 13 amino acids. The DNA of the CDR3 is TGTGCCAGCAGTTACGAGAACACAGATACGCAGTATTTT. Its translation is CASSYENTDTQYF.

This chain links TRBV20-1 with TRBJ2-5; D gene ambiguous. Germline V gene lookup returns CDR1 DFQATT and CDR2 SNEGSKA (reference sequence). V was shortened by 7 bases and J by 3 bases, with 0 bases between the two germline ends. There are 8 residues in the CDR3. CDR3 sequence (DNA): TGCAGTGAAGAGACCCAGTACTTC. Translating it yields CSEETQYF.

The chain couples TRBV7-9 to TRBJ2-1, with D perhaps matching TRBD2 (6 bases). Per germline, CDR1 SEHNR and CDR2 FQNEAQ (reference sequence). V shed 5 bases and J shed 6 bases, with 20 bases lying between them. The CDR3 extends over 16 amino acids. The CDR3 nucleotides are TGTGCCAGCAGCCCTCCTGTCGGGGGTCCCCTCAATGAGCAGTTCTTC. The encoded protein is CASSPPVGGPLNEQFF.

The chain employs TRBV18 and TRBJ1-3, with 7 bases lining up with TRBD1. This CDR3 is built from 17 residues. Trimming cost V 1 base and J 0 bases; bases outside gene matches: 6. The germline gives CDR1 KGHSH, CDR2 LQKENI. CDR3: CASSPRGDSVSGNTIYF. The CDR3 nucleotides are TGTGCCAGCTCACCACGGGGGGACAGTGTCTCTGGAAACACCATATATTTT.

CDR3 protein: CASLPWGGNTEAFF. The CDR3 DNA is TGTGCCAGCCTCCCCTGGGGCGGGAACACTGAAGCTTTCTTT. This chain uses TRBV7-8 with TRBJ1-1; tentative D call: TRBD1 (5 bases). CDR1 and CDR2 from the germline V gene are SGHVS and FQNEAQ. Trimming pared 8 bases from V and 1 base from J, leaving 14 bases between. This CDR3 region has 14 residues.

This clone was observed a few times. This sample also contains other DNA sequences that code for the same CDR3. The V and J genes are TRBV7-2 and TRBJ1-5; D perhaps matches TRBD1 (6 bases). With 5 bases removed from V and 3 bases from J, the gap between germline ends came to 11 bases. The CDR3 is 14 amino acids. CDR1 and CDR2 from the germline V gene are SGHTA and FQGNSA. The CDR3 DNA reads as TGTGCCAGCAGCCGCGACAGGAACAATCAGCCCCAGCATTTT. This translates into CASSRDRNNQPQHF. The whole variable domain, filled in from reference TRBV7-2 and TRBJ1-5, reads GAGVSQSPSNKVTEKGKDVELRCDPISGHTALYWYRQSLGQGLEFLIYFQGNSAPDKSGLPSDRFSAERTGGSVSTLTIQRTQQEDSAVYLCASSRDRNNQPQHFGDGTRLSIL.

This chain uses TRBV12-5 with TRBJ2-5, with a tentative D call TRBD1 (6 bases). This CDR3 is built from 13 residues. Between the trimmed V and J ends, which lost 3 bases and 5 bases, there was a span of 10 bases. Germline V gene data show CDR1 as LGHNT and CDR2 as FRNRAP. DNA for the CDR3: TGTGCTAGTGGTTTTGGGGGCCGGGAGACCCAGTACTTC. Protein product: CASGFGGRETQYF.

V and J are TRBV30 and TRBJ2-5; the D is unclear. The closer fit of TRBJ2-7 to the DNA end suggests the J call may be wrong. This CDR3 has 10 amino acids. Germline CDR1 GTSNPN, CDR2 SVGIG (reference sequence). In nucleotides, the CDR3 is TGTGCCTGGAGTTATGACGAGCAGTACTTC. Amino acid sequence: CAWSYDEQYF.

The V call is TRBV18, the J call TRBJ1-1; the D gene is possibly TRBD1 (5 bases). V lost 3 bases and J 1 base, leaving 12 bases between the germline ends. CDR1 is KGHSH, CDR2 LQKENI, per germline. This CDR3 spans 15 amino acids. CDR3 sequence (DNA): TGTGCCAGCTCACCGGGACCCCCGGCGAACACTGAAGCTTTCTTT. Protein: CASSPGPPANTEAFF.

This chain connects TRBV18 to TRBJ1-4, with TRBD1 as a possible D gene (6 bases). The CDR3 is 15 amino acids. V shed 4 bases and J shed 7 bases, with 16 bases lying between them. CDR1 and CDR2 (germline): KGHSH, LQKENI. The CDR3 DNA sequence: TGTGCCAGCTCACGGCTACCGGGGGGGCTTGAAAAACTGTTTTTT. This translates into CASSRLPGGLEKLFF.

The chain recombines TRBV2 with TRBJ2-7; 10 bases map to TRBD2. CDR3 length equals 15 residues. V lost 2 bases, J lost 3 bases, and 4 bases stayed unmatched. Germline V gene lookup returns CDR1 SNHLY and CDR2 FYNNEI. The CDR3 reads CASSERVAGGYEQYF. CDR3 nucleotides: TGTGCCAGCAGTGAAAGGGTAGCGGGGGGCTACGAGCAGTACTTC.

For the CDR3, the DNA is TGTGCCAGCAGCCCAACAGGTGGATATAATTCACCCCTCCACTTT. This translates into CASSPTGGYNSPLHF. The V and J genes are TRBV7-9 and TRBJ1-6, with D possibly TRBD1 on 5 matching bases. Trimming stripped 5 bases from V and 4 bases from J, with 12 bases between. This CDR3 region has 15 residues. Germline V gene sequence: CDR1 SEHNR, CDR2 FQNEAQ (reference sequence).

With respect to this clone: At one end, the junction sequence differs from germline, possibly due to a read error. Other nucleotide sequences from this sample produce the same CDR3. The chain links TRBV30 to TRBJ2-3; the D gene is possibly TRBD1 (5 bases). Germline CDR1 is GTSNPN and CDR2 is SVGIG (reference sequence). The CDR3 sequence is 11 residues long. This CDR3 is CAWSGREEENF. CDR3 in DNA: TGTGCCTGGAGTGGCAGGGAAGAGGAGAATTTT. The full variable domain, its missing parts supplied by reference TRBV30 and TRBJ2-3, is SQTIHQWPATLVQPVGSPLSLECTVEGTSNPNLYWYRQAAGRGLQLLFYSVGIGQISSEVPQNLSASRPQDRQFILSSKKLLLSDSGFYLCAWSGREEENFGPGTRLTVL.

This clone was counted a single time. The junction departs from germline at one end; a sequencing error may be responsible. The chain couples TRBV27 to TRBJ2-7; D may correspond to TRBD1 or TRBD2 (5 bases each). Germline V CDR1 and CDR2: MNHEY, SMNVEV (reference sequence). The CDR3 runs to 12 residues. CDR3 sequence reads: CASSLPGTLKDF. The CDR3 region has the DNA TGTGCCAGCAGTTTACCTGGGACCCTCAAGGACTTC.

The rearrangement joins TRBV29-1 to TRBJ2-7; D possibly corresponds to TRBD1 (5 bases). V lost 2 bases and J lost 1, with 9 bases in between. This CDR3 is built from 13 residues. From germline, CDR1 is SQVTM and CDR2 ANQGSEA. The CDR3 coding sequence is TGCAGCGTTGAAAGGGGCGGATCCTACGAGCAGTACTTC. Residues: CSVERGGSYEQYF.

The gene calls are TRBV2 and TRBJ1-4; no clear D gene. CDR3 length: 13 residues. V gave up 10 bases and J gave up 5 bases, with 14 bases separating them. Germline V gives CDR1 SNHLY, CDR2 FYNNEI. For the CDR3, the DNA is TGTGCCACCTCACCGGACCGAAATGAAAAACTGTTTTTT. Its translation is CATSPDRNEKLFF.

CDR3 region: CAWSGTGNYNEQFF. In nucleotides, the CDR3 is TGTGCCTGGAGCGGGACTGGTAACTACAATGAGCAGTTCTTC. The J gene is TRBJ2-1, the V gene TRBV30; maybe TRBD2 (6 bases). This CDR3 contains 14 residues. V was pared by 3 bases and J by 3 bases, with 12 bases between. Germline CDR1 reads GTSNPN; CDR2 reads SVGIG (reference sequence).

The DNA of the CDR3 is TGCGCCAGCAGCATCGGACAGGGGGTTGGCACCGGGGAGCTGTTTTTT. Protein sequence: CASSIGQGVGTGELFF. This chain links TRBV5-1 with TRBJ2-2; 10 positions match TRBD1. The CDR3 runs to 16 residues. Germline CDR1 is SGHRS and CDR2 is YFSETQ. Trimming removed 4 bases from V and 4 bases from J; junction bases left unmatched: 7.

The genes are TRBV6-6 and TRBJ2-5; tentative D call: TRBD2 (5 bases). Trimming took 6 bases from V and 3 from J, leaving 17 bases between them. Germline values: CDR1 MNHNY, CDR2 SVGAGI (reference sequence). This CDR3 has 15 amino acids. The chain's CDR3 is CASSLAGGEEETQYF. In nucleotides, the CDR3 is TGTGCCAGCAGCCTAGCTGGCGGCGAGGAAGAGACCCAGTACTTC.